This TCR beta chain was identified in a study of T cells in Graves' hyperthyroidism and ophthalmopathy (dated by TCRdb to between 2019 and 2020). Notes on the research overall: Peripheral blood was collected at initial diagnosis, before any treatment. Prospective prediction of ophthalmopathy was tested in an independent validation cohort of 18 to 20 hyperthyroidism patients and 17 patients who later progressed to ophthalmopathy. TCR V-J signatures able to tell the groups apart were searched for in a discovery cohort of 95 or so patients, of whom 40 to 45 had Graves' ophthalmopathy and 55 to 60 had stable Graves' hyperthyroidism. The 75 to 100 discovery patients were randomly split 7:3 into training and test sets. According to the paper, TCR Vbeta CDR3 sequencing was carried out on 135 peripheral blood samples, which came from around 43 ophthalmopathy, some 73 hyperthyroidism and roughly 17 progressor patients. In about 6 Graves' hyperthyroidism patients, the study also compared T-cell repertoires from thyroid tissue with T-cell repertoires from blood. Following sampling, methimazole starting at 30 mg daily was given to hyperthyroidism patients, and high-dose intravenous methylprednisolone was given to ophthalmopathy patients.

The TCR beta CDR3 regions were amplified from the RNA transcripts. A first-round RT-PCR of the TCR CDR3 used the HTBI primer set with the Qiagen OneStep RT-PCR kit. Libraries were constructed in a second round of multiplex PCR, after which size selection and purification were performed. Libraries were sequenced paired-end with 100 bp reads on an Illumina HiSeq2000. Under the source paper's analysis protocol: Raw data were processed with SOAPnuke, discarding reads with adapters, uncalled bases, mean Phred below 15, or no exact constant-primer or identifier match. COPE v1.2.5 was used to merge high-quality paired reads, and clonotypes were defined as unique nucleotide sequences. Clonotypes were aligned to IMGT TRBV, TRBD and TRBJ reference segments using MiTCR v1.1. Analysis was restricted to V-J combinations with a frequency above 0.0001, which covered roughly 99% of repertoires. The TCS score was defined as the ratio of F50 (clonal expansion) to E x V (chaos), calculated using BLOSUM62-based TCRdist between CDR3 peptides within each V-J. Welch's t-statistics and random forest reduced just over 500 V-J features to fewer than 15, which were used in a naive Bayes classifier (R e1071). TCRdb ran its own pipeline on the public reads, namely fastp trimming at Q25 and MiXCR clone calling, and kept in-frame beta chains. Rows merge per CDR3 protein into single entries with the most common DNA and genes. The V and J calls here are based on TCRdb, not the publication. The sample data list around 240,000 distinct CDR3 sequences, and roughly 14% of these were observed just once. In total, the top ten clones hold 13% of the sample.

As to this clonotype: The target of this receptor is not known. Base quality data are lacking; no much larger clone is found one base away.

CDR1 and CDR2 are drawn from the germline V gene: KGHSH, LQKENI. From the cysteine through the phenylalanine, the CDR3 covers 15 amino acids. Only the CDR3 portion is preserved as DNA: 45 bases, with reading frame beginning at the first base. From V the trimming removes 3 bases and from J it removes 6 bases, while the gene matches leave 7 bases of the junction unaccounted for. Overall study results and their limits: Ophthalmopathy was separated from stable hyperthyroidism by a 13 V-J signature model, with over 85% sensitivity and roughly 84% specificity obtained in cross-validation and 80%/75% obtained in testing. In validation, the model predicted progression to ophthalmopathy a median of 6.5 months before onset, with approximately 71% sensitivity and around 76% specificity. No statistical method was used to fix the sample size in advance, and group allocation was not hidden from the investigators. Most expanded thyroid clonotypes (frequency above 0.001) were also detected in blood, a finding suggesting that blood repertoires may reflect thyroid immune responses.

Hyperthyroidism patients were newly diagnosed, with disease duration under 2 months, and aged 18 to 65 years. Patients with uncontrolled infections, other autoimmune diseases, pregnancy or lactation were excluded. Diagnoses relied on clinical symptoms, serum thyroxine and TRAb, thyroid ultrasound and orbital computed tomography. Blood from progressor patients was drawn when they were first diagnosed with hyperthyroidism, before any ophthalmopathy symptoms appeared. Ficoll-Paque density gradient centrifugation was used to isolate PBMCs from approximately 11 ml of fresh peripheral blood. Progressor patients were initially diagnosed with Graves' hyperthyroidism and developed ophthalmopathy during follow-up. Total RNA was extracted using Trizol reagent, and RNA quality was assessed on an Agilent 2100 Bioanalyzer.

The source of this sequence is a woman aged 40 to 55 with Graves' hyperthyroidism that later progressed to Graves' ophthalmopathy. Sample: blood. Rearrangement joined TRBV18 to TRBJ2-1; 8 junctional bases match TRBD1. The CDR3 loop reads CASSPRGQGSNEQFF. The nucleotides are TGTGCCAGCTCACCTCGAGGACAGGGAAGCAATGAGCAGTTCTTC.